This record concerns one T cell receptor beta chain sequence. Its antigen is not identified. V dropped 6 bases and J dropped 3; count of bases not matched to a gene: 3. The CDR3 totals 14 residues. Germline lookup yields CDR1 MNHEY and CDR2 SVGAGI. Produced via immunoSEQ multiplex PCR; TCRdb's table is partial and in-frame only. The sample gives 45,000 to 70,000 clones, 90% of which show up once; around 1% is in the top ten. The data originate from a study of cytomegalovirus exposure and HLA in healthy donors. Whole-study context: The 120 validation repertoires, a later analysis reported, used the same platform as the approximately 630 first-cohort repertoires.

Study results and caveats: Diagnosis of cytomegalovirus status made by the classifier reportedly showed high specificity and sensitivity. A few CMV-associated chains were confirmed in vitro to be specific for CMV antigens. Across donors, most TCRs were seen rarely, yet some public ones were widespread.

The chain is built from TRBV6-5 and TRBJ2-1, with TRBD1 matching over 9 bases. Sequenced: PBMCs. The source is a man between 18 and 29 years old in good health and CMV-seronegative. This chain's CDR3 is CASSRDRDYNEQFF. The CDR3 nucleotides are TGTGCCAGCAGCCGGGACAGGGACTACAATGAGCAGTTCTTC.